The clone carrying this T cell receptor (beta chain) was detected a few times. A multiplex PCR was run with 60 Vbeta primers and 13 Jbeta primers. The repertoire was sequenced with immunoSEQ multiplex PCR; TCRdb's copy has only in-frame clones and lacks some. Of some 98,000 clones listed, about a tenth are singletons. The donors, nominally healthy at sampling, likely had unrecorded immune exposures. CDR3 length: 11 residues. Between the trimmed V and J ends, which lost 4 bases and 6 bases, there was a span of 9 bases. From germline, CDR1 is DFQATT and CDR2 SNEGSKA (reference sequence). The data originate from a study of cytomegalovirus exposure and HLA in healthy donors.

The rearrangement joins TRBV20-1 to TRBJ1-2; D remains ambiguous. The source material was PBMCs. The sequence came from a man aged 50 to 59 in good health and CMV-seropositive. The chain's CDR3 is CSATHGDGYTF. As DNA, the CDR3 is TGCAGTGCTACCCACGGGGATGGCTACACCTTC.